A selection of T cell receptor beta chains follows, all from one sample in a study of OX40 agonist ivuxolimab in advanced cancers. The method was immunoSEQ multiplex PCR; TCRdb's version includes in-frame clones alone and lacks a portion of them. The sample includes more than 70,000 clones, 65% to 85% of them seen just once. This specimen consisted of CD4+ or CD8+ T cells sorted from blood, obtained in a trial of the OX40 agonist ivuxolimab. The receptors come from an adult with an advanced solid tumor such as melanoma, head and neck, liver or kidney cancer. Both conserved end residues are part of each CDR3. The order of the fields is J gene, clone size, V gene, D gene, CDR3 DNA, CDR3 protein. A D gene is named only where the DNA matches it firmly. Size tells how often a clone was seen (once, few, many) or the class of an expanded clone, and some rows leave it out.

>TRBJ1-2|-|TRBV4-1|-
TGCGCCAGCAGCCAAGGAGGGTTAGCTAACTATGGCTACACCTTC
CASSQGGLANYGYTF
>TRBJ2-3|once|TRBV6-5|-
TGTGCCAGCCGATTAGCAGATACGCAGTATTTT
CASRLADTQYF
>TRBJ1-1|-|TRBV5-1|TRBD1
TGCGCCAGCAGACGGGGACAGTTAAACACTGAAGCTTTCTTT
CASRRGQLNTEAFF
>TRBJ1-2|-|TRBV4-2|TRBD1
TGTGCCAGCAGCCAAGATTTAAGCTTGACAGGGGGCAGTGGTGGCTACACCTTC
CASSQDLSLTGGSGGYTF
>TRBJ2-1|-|TRBV6-9|TRBD2
TGTGCCAGCAGAGGACTAGCGGGGGGTGAGCAGTTCTTC
CASRGLAGGEQFF
>TRBJ2-7|-|TRBV10-2|TRBD2
TGCGCCAGCAGTGTGAGGCTAGCGGAACTCTACGAGCAGTACTTC
CASSVRLAELYEQYF
>TRBJ2-1|-|TRBV6-4|TRBD2
TGTGCCAGCCGGGAGAATAGCGGGAGGGCCAATGAGCAGTTCTTC
CASRENSGRANEQFF
>TRBJ2-1|-|TRBV11-3|-
TGTGCCAGCAGCCCCGGGTCGGGGTACGAGCAGTTCTTC
CASSPGSGYEQFF
>TRBJ1-5|-|TRBV7-8|-
TGTGCCAGCAGCCCCCGGGACTTCCCGAATCAGCCCCAGCATTTT
CASSPRDFPNQPQHF
>TRBJ1-2|-|TRBV29-1|-
TGCAGCGTTGATGAGGGGGAGGGAAGATATAACTATGGCTACACCTTC
CSVDEGEGRYNYGYTF
>TRBJ1-5|-|TRBV19|-
TGTGCCAGTAGTATAAGGGTAGTTGAGAAGCCCCAGCATTTT
CASSIRVVEKPQHF
>TRBJ2-1|-|TRBV9|-
TGTGCCAGCAGCCTAGGGGGGACGGTCATCGATGAGCAGTTCTTC
CASSLGGTVIDEQFF
>TRBJ2-3|-|TRBV11-3|TRBD2
TGTGCCAGCAGCCGGGGGGTGAGCACAGATACGCAGTATTTT
CASSRGVSTDTQYF
>TRBJ1-6|few|TRBV7-9|-
TGTGCCAGCAGTCGTTTTCAGGGGAGCGGTTCACCCCTCCACTTT
CASSRFQGSGSPLHF
>TRBJ1-6|few|TRBV19|-
TGTGCCAGTAGTCCTCTGGGAGGCGGATCACCCCTCCACTTT
CASSPLGGGSPLHF
>TRBJ2-2|-|TRBV7-2|TRBD2
TGTGCCAGCAGCCCACTTAGCGGGCTGAACACCGGGGAGCTGTTTTTT
CASSPLSGLNTGELFF
>TRBJ2-1|-|TRBV13|-
TGTGCCAGCAGCATGAGATGGAATGAGCAGTTCTTC
CASSMRWNEQFF
>TRBJ2-1|once|TRBV7-9|-
TGTGCCAGCAGCCCAAAGGAGCGGAACAATGAGCAGTTCTTC
CASSPKERNNEQFF
>TRBJ1-2|-|TRBV16|-
TGTGCCAGCAGCCCCGCCCGGGAGTATGGCTACACCTTC
CASSPAREYGYTF
>TRBJ2-2|-|TRBV19|TRBD1
TGTGCCAGTAGATTCCCGGACAGGGGGACGTTTGACACCGGGGAGCTGTTTTTT
CASRFPDRGTFDTGELFF
>TRBJ2-1|-|TRBV19|TRBD1
TGTGCCACTACCACGGGACAGGGGGTCAATGAGCAGTTCTTC
CATTTGQGVNEQFF
>TRBJ1-5|-|TRBV6-6|-
TGTGCCAGCAGCCCTATTCAGGGACGTAGCAATCAGCCCCAGCATTTT
CASSPIQGRSNQPQHF
>TRBJ1-4|-|TRBV18|-
TGTGCCAGCTCACCCGGGACTGCAACTAATGAAAAACTGTTTTTT
CASSPGTATNEKLFF
>TRBJ1-1|once|TRBV6-6|-
TGTGCCAGCAGTTATCCCAGCACTGAAGCTTTCTTT
CASSYPSTEAFF
>TRBJ1-4|-|TRBV4-1|-
TGCGCCAGCAGCCATGAAGGGGCTTCTGGGTCTGAACTGTTTTTT
CASSHEGASGSELFF
>TRBJ2-7|many|TRBV6-4|TRBD1
TGTGCCAGCAGTGACTCGTGGACAGGGGACAGGAACGAGCAGTACTTC
CASSDSWTGDRNEQYF
>TRBJ2-5|-|TRBV2|TRBD2
TGTGCCAGCAGTGAGGCTAGCGGCCAAGAGACCCAGTACTTC
CASSEASGQETQYF
>TRBJ2-1|-|TRBV7-2|-
TGTGCCAGCAGCTTAGCTCGGGGACTCAGCTCCTACAATGAGCAGTTCTTC
CASSLARGLSSYNEQFF
>TRBJ1-1|-|TRBV15|-
TGTGCCACCAGCAGAGATTACACTGAAGCTTTCTTT
CATSRDYTEAFF
>TRBJ1-1|-|TRBV14|TRBD1
TGTGCCAGCAGCCAAGACGGGACAGGGGGCACTGAAGCTTTCTTT
CASSQDGTGGTEAFF
>TRBJ2-7|-|TRBV5-1|-
TGCGCCAGCCGGCTAGGGGCGGGGTCCTACGAGCAGTACTTC
CASRLGAGSYEQYF
>TRBJ1-1|-|TRBV5-1|-
TGCGCCAGCAGCTCATACAGGTCAGACACTGAAGCTTTCTTT
CASSSYRSDTEAFF
>TRBJ2-5|few|TRBV19|TRBD1
TGTGCCAGTACGTCGGAAGGGGGCGGGGAGACCCAGTACTTC
CASTSEGGGETQYF
>TRBJ1-1|-|TRBV6-1|-
TGTGCCAGCAGGCACAACCGGAACACTGAAGCTTTCTTT
CASRHNRNTEAFF
>TRBJ1-2|-|TRBV25-1|-
TGTGCCAGCAGTGAATTTACCAGGGAGGTTGGCTACACCTTC
CASSEFTREVGYTF
>TRBJ2-3|-|TRBV5-1|TRBD1
TGCGCCAGCAGCGGGGACAGGGGGACAGATACGCAGTATTTT
CASSGDRGTDTQYF
>TRBJ2-5|-|TRBV14|TRBD2
TGTGCCAGCAGCCAAGACTCATCTAGGACTAGCGGGAGTTGGGGGTACCAAGAGACCCAGTACTTC
CASSQDSSRTSGSWGYQETQYF
>TRBJ1-1|few|TRBV7-2|-
TGTGCCAGCAGTTTAACGGTGAACACTGAAGCTTTCTTT
CASSLTVNTEAFF
>TRBJ2-5|-|TRBV10-3|TRBD2
TGTGCCATCAGTGAGCTGTCTAGCGGGAAAGAGACCCAGTACTTC
CAISELSSGKETQYF
>TRBJ2-3|-|TRBV5-1|TRBD2
TGCGCCAGCAGCTTCCAGCGGGGAAGCACAGATACGCAGTATTTT
CASSFQRGSTDTQYF
>TRBJ1-2|-|TRBV7-2|-
TGTGCCAGCAGCTCCCGGGGACTTGACTATGGCTACACCTTC
CASSSRGLDYGYTF
>TRBJ2-5|-|TRBV4-3|-
TGCGCCAGCAGCCAACACGCCCAAGAGACCCAGTACTTC
CASSQHAQETQYF
>TRBJ1-4|-|TRBV4-2|-
TGTGCCAGCAGCCAAGATGGGAGCCCCACTAATGAAAAACTGTTTTTT
CASSQDGSPTNEKLFF
>TRBJ2-1|-|TRBV7-2|TRBD2
TGTGCCAGCAGTGATAGCGGGGGGGCCGGGTATGAGCAGTTCTTC
CASSDSGGAGYEQFF
>TRBJ1-2|-|TRBV5-6|-
TGTGCCAGCAGCTTGGGGAGCAGGGAAGGTTATGGCTACACCTTC
CASSLGSREGYGYTF
>TRBJ1-5|-|TRBV2|-
TGTGCCAGCCGAATGTTAAATAGCAATCAGCCCCAGCATTTT
CASRMLNSNQPQHF
>TRBJ2-7|-|TRBV12-2|-
TGTGCAAGTCGCGGAAGGACAGAGGGACTCTACGAGCAGTACTTC
CASRGRTEGLYEQYF
>TRBJ2-3|-|TRBV9|-
TGTGCCAGCAGCGTAGTAGGGGACGGCACAGATACGCAGTATTTT
CASSVVGDGTDTQYF
>TRBJ1-5|-|TRBV2|-
TGTGCCAGCAGTGACCCCTTTAGCAATCAGCCCCAGCATTTT
CASSDPFSNQPQHF
>TRBJ2-3|-|TRBV5-1|-
TGCGCCAGCGCACTAGGGGCAGATACGCAGTATTTT
CASALGADTQYF
>TRBJ1-2|few|TRBV2|-
TGTGCCAGCACCGGGACGGCTGAGAGCTATGGCTACACCTTC
CASTGTAESYGYTF
>TRBJ2-7|-|TRBV11-3|-
TGTGCCAGCAGCTTCGTACCCTCTTACGAGCAGTACTTC
CASSFVPSYEQYF
>TRBJ2-5|-|TRBV11-2|-
TGTGCCAGCAGCTACTTTCGGGGGCAGGGCCATCAAGAGACCCAGTACTTC
CASSYFRGQGHQETQYF
>TRBJ2-1|-|TRBV9|-
TGTGCCAGCAGCGTCGGGGGGCCGGAAGGTGAGCAGTTCTTC
CASSVGGPEGEQFF
>TRBJ2-1|-|TRBV5-4|TRBD2
TGTGCCAGCAGCGTGCTAGCGGGGGCCCACAATGAGCAGTTCTTC
CASSVLAGAHNEQFF
>TRBJ1-4|-|TRBV18|-
TGTGCCAGCCTGAGGGGGACTAATGAAAAACTGTTTTTT
CASLRGTNEKLFF
>TRBJ1-2|medium-sized|TRBV4-1|-
TGCGCCAGCAGCCAAGATAGCTGGGGGCCGGGCTATGGCTACACCTTC
CASSQDSWGPGYGYTF
>TRBJ1-2|once|TRBV25-1|-
TGCGCCAGCAGTGAATTAGGGCCGAACTATGGCTACACCTTC
CASSELGPNYGYTF
>TRBJ2-1|once|TRBV10-3|TRBD2
TGTGCCATCAAATTAGGACTAGCGGGAGATGAGCAGTTCTTC
CAIKLGLAGDEQFF